Listed below are T cell receptor beta chains from one sample, sequenced in a study of shared clonotypes between healthy human individuals. The repertoire was sequenced with immunoSEQ multiplex PCR; TCRdb's copy has only in-frame clones and lacks some. This table has about 1.4 million clones, over 95% appearing once. Sequenced sample: naive CD4+ T cells sorted from blood. These receptors came from a man between 25 and 39 years old in good health. Both conserved end residues are part of each CDR3. A D gene is named only where the DNA matches it firmly.

d_call j_call v_call cdr3_aa cdr3_nt
. TRBJ1-5 TRBV11-2 CASSLSLGLQGDSNQPQHF TGTGCCAGCAGCTTGTCTTTGGGCCTACAGGGAGATAGCAATCAGCCCCAGCATTTT
. TRBJ2-5 TRBV9 CASSSRSGRGETQYF TGTGCCAGCAGCTCCAGGTCAGGGCGGGGAGAGACCCAGTACTTC
TRBD2 TRBJ2-2 TRBV6-5 CASSRLAGAVGELFF TGTGCCAGCAGTCGGCTGGCGGGAGCGGTCGGGGAGCTGTTTTTT
. TRBJ2-4 TRBV13 CASSPSATNGQNIQYF TGTGCCAGCAGCCCTTCCGCGACGAATGGCCAAAACATTCAGTACTTC
. TRBJ2-1 TRBV14 CASSLITSYNEQFF TGTGCCAGCAGCCTTATTACTAGCTACAATGAGCAGTTCTTC
TRBD2 TRBJ2-1 TRBV19 CASSHLAGFSNEQFF TGTGCCAGTAGTCATCTAGCGGGCTTTTCCAATGAGCAGTTCTTC
TRBD2 TRBJ2-2 TRBV11-2 CASSSGLALGELFF TGTGCCAGCAGTTCAGGACTAGCCCTCGGGGAGCTGTTTTTT
TRBD1 TRBJ2-7 TRBV7-2 CASSPDRGKYEQYF TGTGCCAGCAGCCCAGACAGGGGGAAATACGAGCAGTACTTC
. TRBJ1-1 TRBV4-1 CASSQDFPGTYGAEAFF TGCGCCAGCAGCCAAGACTTCCCCGGGACTTATGGGGCTGAAGCTTTCTTT
. TRBJ1-4 TRBV6-1 CASRGDGEKLFF TGTGCCAGCAGGGGGGATGGCGAAAAACTGTTTTTT